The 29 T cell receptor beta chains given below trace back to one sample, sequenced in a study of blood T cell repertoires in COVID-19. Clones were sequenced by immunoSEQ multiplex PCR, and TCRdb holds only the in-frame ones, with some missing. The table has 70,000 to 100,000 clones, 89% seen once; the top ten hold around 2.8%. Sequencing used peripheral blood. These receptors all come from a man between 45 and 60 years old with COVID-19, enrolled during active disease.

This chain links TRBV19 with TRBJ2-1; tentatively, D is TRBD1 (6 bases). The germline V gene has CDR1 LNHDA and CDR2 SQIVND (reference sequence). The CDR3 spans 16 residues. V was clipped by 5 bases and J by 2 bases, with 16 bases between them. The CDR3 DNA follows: TGTGCCAGTAGTTCCCCCCCCGGGACACCCTACAATGAGCAGTTCTTC. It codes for CASSSPPGTPYNEQFF.

Here the CDR3 reads CASSKVGTGLRNQPQHF. The CDR3, as DNA: TGTGCCAGCAGCAAAGTGGGGACAGGGCTCCGCAATCAGCCCCAGCATTTT. This chain uses TRBV21-1 with TRBJ1-5; TRBD1 was called by the table and not checked on the DNA. TRBV21-1 is deemed a pseudogene. The CDR3 has 17 amino acids.

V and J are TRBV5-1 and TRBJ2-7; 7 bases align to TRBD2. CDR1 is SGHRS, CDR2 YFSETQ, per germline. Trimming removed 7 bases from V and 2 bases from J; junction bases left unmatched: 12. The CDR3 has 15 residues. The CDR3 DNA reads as TGCGCCAGCCGTCCACTAGCGACCTCTCCCTACGAGCAGTACTTC. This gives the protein CASRPLATSPYEQYF.

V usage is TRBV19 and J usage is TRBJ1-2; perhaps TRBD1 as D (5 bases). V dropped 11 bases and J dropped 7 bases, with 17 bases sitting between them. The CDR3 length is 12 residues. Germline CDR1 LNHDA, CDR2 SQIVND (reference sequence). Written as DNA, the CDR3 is TGTGCCGCCTGGGGCGGCGCAGGTGGCTACACCTTC. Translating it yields CAAWGGAGGYTF. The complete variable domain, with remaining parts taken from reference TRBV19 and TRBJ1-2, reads DGGITQSPKYLFRKEGQNVTLSCEQNLNHDAMYWYRQDPGQGLRLIYYSQIVNDFQKGDIAEGYSVSREKKESFPLTVTSAQKNPTAFYLCAAWGGAGGYTFGSGTRLTVV.

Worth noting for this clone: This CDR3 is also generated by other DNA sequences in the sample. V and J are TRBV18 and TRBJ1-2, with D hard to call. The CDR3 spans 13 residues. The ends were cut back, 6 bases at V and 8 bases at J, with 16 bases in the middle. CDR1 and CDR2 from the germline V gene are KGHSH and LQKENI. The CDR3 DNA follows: TGTGCCAGCTCCCCGTCGGACTCTAGGGGCTACACCTTC. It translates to CASSPSDSRGYTF.

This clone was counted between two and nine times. The DNA of the CDR3 is TGTGCCAGCAGCTCAAATTCCCCGGGACTAGCGGGGACAAGGACAGATACGCAGTATTTT. Protein sequence: CASSSNSPGLAGTRTDTQYF. The chain carries TRBV5-4 and TRBJ2-3, with 13 bases lining up with TRBD2. With V trimmed by 3 bases and J by 3 bases, 16 bases remained unmatched. The CDR3 length is 20 residues. CDR1 SGHNT and CDR2 YYREEE come from the germline V gene (reference sequence). Full variable domain (outside the CDR3, taken from reference TRBV5-4 and TRBJ2-3): ETGVTQSPTHLIKTRGQQVTLRCSSQSGHNTVSWYQQALGQGPQFIFQYYREEENGRGNFPPRFSGLQFPNYSSELNVNALELDDSALYLCASSSNSPGLAGTRTDTQYFGPGTRLTVL.

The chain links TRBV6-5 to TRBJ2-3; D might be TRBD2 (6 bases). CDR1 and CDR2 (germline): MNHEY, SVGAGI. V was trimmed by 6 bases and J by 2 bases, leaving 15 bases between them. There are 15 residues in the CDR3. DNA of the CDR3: TGTGCCAGCAGCCCCACTAGCCCTAACACAGATACGCAGTATTTT. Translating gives CASSPTSPNTDTQYF.

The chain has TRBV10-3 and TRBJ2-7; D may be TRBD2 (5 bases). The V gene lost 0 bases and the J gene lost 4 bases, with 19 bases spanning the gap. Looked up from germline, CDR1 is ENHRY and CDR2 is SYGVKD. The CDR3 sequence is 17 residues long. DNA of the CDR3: TGTGCCATCAGTGAGTCGATTTCGCGGGTTCTTAGGTACGAGCAGTACTTC. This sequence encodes CAISESISRVLRYEQYF.

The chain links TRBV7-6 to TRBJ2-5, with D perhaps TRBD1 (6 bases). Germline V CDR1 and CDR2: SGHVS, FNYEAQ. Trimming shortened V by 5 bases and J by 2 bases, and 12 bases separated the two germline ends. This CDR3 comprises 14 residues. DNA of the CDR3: TGTGCCAGCAGCCCCCGGACAGAGCAAGAGACCCAGTACTTC. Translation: CASSPRTEQETQYF.

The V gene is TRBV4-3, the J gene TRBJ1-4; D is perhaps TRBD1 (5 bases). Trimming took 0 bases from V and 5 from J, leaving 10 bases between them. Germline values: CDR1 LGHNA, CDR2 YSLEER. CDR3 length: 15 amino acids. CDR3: CASSQDAGPNEKLFF. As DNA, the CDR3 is TGCGCCAGCAGCCAAGATGCAGGGCCCAATGAAAAACTGTTTTTT.

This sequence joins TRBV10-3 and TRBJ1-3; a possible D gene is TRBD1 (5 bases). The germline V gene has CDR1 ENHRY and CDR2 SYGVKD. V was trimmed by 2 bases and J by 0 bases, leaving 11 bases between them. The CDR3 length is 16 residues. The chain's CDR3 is CAISEGGRGSGNTIYF. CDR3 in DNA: TGTGCCATCAGTGAGGGAGGGAGGGGCTCTGGAAACACCATATATTTT.

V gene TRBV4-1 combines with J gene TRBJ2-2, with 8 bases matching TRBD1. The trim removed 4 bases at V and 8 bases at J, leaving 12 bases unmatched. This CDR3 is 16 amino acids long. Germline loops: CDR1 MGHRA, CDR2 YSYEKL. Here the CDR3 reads CASSPQGVTWTGELFF. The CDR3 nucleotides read TGCGCCAGCAGCCCACAGGGGGTTACTTGGACTGGGGAGCTGTTTTTT.

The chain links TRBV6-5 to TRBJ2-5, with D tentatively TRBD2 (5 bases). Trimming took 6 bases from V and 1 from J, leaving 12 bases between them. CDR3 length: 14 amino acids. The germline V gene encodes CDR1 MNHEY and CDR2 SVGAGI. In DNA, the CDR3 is TGTGCCAGCAGCCCCGGGATACCCCAAGAGACCCAGTACTTC. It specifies CASSPGIPQETQYF.

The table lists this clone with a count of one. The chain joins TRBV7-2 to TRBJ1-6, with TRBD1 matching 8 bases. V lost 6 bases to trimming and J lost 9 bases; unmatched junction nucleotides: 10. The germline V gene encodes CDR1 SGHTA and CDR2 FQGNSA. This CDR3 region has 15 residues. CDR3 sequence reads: CASRNGQGGVSPLHF. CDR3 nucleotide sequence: TGTGCCAGCAGAAACGGACAGGGTGGGGTTTCACCCCTCCACTTT.

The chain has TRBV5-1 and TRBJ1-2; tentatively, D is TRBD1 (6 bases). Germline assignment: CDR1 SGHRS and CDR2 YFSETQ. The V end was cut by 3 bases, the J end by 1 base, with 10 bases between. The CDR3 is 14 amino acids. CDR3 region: CASSSKQGNYGYTF. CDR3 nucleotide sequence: TGCGCCAGCAGCTCGAAACAGGGTAACTATGGCTACACCTTC.

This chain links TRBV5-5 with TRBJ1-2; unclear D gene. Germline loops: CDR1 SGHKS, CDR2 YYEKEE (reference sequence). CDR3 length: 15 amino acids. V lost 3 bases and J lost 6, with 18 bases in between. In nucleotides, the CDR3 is TGTGCCAGCAGCTCCACGCCGAGACGGGAGAATGGCTACACCTTC. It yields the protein CASSSTPRRENGYTF.

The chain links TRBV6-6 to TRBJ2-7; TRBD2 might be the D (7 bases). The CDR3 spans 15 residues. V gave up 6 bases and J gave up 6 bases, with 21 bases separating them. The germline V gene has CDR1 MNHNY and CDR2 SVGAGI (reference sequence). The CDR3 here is CASSLSPQGGGEQYF. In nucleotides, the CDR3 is TGTGCCAGCAGCCTCTCGCCACAAGGGGGGGGCGAGCAGTACTTC.

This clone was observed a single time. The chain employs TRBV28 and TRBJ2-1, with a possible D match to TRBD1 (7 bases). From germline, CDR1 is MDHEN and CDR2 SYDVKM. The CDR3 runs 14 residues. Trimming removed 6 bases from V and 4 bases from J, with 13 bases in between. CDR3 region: CASRLTGRYNEQFF. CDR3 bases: TGTGCCAGCAGATTGACAGGGAGGTACAATGAGCAGTTCTTC. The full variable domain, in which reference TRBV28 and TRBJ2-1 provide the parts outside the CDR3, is DVKVTQSSRYLVKRTGEKVFLECVQDMDHENMFWYRQDPGLGLRLIYFSYDVKMKEKGDIPEGYSVSREKKERFSLILESASTNQTSMYLCASRLTGRYNEQFFGPGTRLTVL.

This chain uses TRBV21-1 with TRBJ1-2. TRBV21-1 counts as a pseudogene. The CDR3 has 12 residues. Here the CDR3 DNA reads TGTGCCAGCAGCAATGGCGGAGATGGCTACACCTTC. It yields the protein CASSNGGDGYTF.

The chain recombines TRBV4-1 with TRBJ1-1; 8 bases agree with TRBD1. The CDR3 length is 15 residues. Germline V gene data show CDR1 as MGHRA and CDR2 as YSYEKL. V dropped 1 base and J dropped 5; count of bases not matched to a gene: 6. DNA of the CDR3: TGCGCCAGCAGCCAAGGGACAGGGCCGGGGACTGAAGCTTTCTTT. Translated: CASSQGTGPGTEAFF.

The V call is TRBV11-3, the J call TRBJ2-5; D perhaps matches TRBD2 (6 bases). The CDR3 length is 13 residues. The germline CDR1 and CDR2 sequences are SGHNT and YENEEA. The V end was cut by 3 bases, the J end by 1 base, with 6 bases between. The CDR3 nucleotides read TGTGCCAGCAGCTTGGGGGGCCAAGAGACCCAGTACTTC. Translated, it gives CASSLGGQETQYF.

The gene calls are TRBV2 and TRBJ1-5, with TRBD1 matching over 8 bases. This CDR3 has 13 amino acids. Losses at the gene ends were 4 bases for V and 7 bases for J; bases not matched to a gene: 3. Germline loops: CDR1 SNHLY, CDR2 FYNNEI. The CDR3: CASSGRGPQPQHF. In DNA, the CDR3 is TGTGCCAGCAGTGGCAGGGGGCCCCAGCCCCAGCATTTT.

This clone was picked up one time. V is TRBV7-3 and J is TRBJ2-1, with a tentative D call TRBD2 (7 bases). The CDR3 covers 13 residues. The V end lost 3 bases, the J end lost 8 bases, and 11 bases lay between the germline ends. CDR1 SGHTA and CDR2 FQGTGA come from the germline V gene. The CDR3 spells CASSLGGRHEQFF. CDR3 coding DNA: TGTGCCAGCAGCTTGGGGGGGCGTCATGAGCAGTTCTTC.

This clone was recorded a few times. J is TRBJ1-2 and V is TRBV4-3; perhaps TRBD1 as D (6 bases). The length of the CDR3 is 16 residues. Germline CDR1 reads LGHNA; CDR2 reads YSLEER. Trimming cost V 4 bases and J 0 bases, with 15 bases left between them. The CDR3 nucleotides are TGCGCCAGCAGCCGGGACGAAGGGGGTACTAACTATGGCTACACCTTC. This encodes CASSRDEGGTNYGYTF.

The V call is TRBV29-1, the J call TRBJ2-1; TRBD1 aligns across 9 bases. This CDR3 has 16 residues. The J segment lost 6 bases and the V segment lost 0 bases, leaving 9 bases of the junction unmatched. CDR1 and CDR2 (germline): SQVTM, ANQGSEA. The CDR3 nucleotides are TGCAGCGTTGAAGAATATTCTTGGGACAGGGTCAATGAGCAGTTCTTC. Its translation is CSVEEYSWDRVNEQFF.

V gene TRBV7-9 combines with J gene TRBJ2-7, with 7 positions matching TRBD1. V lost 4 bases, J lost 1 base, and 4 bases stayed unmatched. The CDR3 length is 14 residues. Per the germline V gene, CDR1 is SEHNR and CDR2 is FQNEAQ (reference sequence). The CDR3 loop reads CASSSDRLSYEQYF. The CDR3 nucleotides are TGTGCCAGCAGCTCGGACAGGCTTTCCTACGAGCAGTACTTC.

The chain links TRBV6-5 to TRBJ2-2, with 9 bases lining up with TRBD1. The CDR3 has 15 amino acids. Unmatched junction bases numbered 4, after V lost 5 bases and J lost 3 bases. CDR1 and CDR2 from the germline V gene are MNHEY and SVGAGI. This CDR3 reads CASSPRTGDTGELFF. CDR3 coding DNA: TGTGCCAGCAGTCCGAGGACAGGGGACACCGGGGAGCTGTTTTTT.

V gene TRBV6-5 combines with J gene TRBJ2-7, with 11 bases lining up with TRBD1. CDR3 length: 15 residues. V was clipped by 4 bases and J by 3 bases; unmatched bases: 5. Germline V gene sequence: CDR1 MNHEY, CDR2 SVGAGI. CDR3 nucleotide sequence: TGTGCCAGCAGTTCCAAGGGACAGGGGGGCTACGAGCAGTACTTC. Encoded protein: CASSSKGQGGYEQYF.

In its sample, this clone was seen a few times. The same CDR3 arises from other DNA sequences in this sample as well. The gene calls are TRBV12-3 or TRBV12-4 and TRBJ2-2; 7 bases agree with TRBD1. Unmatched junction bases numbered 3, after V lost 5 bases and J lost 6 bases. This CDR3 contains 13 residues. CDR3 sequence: CASSLRGSGELFF. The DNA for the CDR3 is TGTGCCAGCAGTCTCAGGGGGTCCGGGGAGCTGTTTTTT.